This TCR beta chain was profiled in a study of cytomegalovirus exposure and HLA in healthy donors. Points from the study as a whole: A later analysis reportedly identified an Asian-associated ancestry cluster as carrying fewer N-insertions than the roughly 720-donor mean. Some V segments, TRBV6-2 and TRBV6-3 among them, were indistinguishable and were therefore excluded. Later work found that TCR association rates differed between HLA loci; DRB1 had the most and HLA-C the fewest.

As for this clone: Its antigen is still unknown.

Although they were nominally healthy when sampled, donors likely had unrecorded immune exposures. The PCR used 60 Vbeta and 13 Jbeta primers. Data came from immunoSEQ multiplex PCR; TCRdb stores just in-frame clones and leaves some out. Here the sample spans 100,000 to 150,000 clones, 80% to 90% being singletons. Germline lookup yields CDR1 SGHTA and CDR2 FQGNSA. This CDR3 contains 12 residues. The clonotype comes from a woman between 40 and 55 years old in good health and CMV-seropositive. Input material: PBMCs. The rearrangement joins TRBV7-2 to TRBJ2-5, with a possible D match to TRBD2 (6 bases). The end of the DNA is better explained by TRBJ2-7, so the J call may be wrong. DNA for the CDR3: TGTGCCAGCAGCCAGACTAGCTACGAGCAGTACTTC. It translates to CASSQTSYEQYF.